This TCR beta chain was sequenced in a study of T cells in Graves' hyperthyroidism and ophthalmopathy. After removal of 0 bases from V and 5 bases from J, the junction contained 10 bases not matched to a gene. CDR1 is DFQATT and CDR2 is SNEGSKA in the germline V gene (reference sequence). There are 16 residues in the CDR3. TCR beta CDR3 region amplification was performed from RNA transcripts. TCR CDR3 underwent first-round RT-PCR with the HTBI primer set. TCRdb itself ran the multiplex PCR reads through MiXCR, one entry per CDR3 protein. The sample carries approximately 400,000 distinct CDR3 sequences, roughly 13% recorded once. This clonotype was seen repeatedly, ten times or more.

This TCR was recovered from a woman aged 55-70 years with Graves' hyperthyroidism. The J gene is TRBJ2-3, the V gene TRBV20-1, with 8 bases that match TRBD2. The material sequenced was blood. The CDR3 DNA is TGCAGTGCTAGAGATCCAACTAGCGGAGAGAGAGATACGCAGTATTTT. Protein: CSARDPTSGERDTQYF.